Here is one T cell receptor beta chain with its context. The entry originates in a study of T cells in Graves' hyperthyroidism and ophthalmopathy. Investigators excluded patients with uncontrolled infection, other autoimmune disease, pregnancy or lactation. Trimming cost V 1 base and J 9 bases; bases outside gene matches: 12. This CDR3 region has 17 residues. Using RNA transcripts as the source, TCR beta CDR3 regions were amplified. The study used the HTBI primer set for a first-round RT-PCR of the TCR CDR3. TCRdb reprocessed the multiplex PCR reads via MiXCR and lists one record per CDR3 protein. The sample has around 210,000 distinct CDR3 sequences, around 16% seen once.

The rearrangement links TRBV12-3 or TRBV12-4 to TRBJ2-1; TRBD2 matches at 10 bases. Material for sequencing was blood. This clonotype originated in a woman between 50 and 59 years old with Graves' hyperthyroidism. CDR3 in amino acids: CASSLGQREGPRGEQFF. Written as DNA, the CDR3 is TGTGCCAGCAGTTTAGGCCAGCGGGAGGGCCCGAGGGGTGAGCAGTTCTTC.